This is a list of T cell receptor beta chains from one sample in a study of blood T cell repertoires in COVID-19. Libraries were prepared by immunoSEQ multiplex PCR; TCRdb keeps only in-frame clonotypes and omits some of them. The sample has about 380,000 clones, around 84% seen once. What was sequenced was peripheral blood. The receptor source for this set is a woman between 18 and 29 years old with acute or convalescent COVID-19. CDR3s include the opening cysteine and the closing phenylalanine or tryptophan. A D gene is named only where the DNA matches it firmly. Clone size is shown for a subset of rows, as once, few, many or a class of expanded clone.

clone size	V gene	J gene	D gene	CDR3 protein	CDR3 DNA
.	TRBV2	TRBJ1-2	TRBD1	CASKATGSRWGYTF	TGTGCCAGCAAAGCGACAGGGAGTCGTTGGGGCTACACCTTC
.	TRBV5-6	TRBJ2-1	.	CASSGGSYNEQFF	TGTGCCAGCAGCGGCGGCTCCTACAATGAGCAGTTCTTC
.	TRBV7-2	TRBJ1-1	.	CASSLELRWGMNTEAFF	TGTGCCAGCAGCTTAGAGCTCCGGTGGGGCATGAACACTGAAGCTTTCTTT
.	TRBV3-1/TRBV3-2	TRBJ2-5	.	CASRIRGSETQYF	TGTGCCAGCAGGATCCGGGGATCGGAGACCCAGTACTTC
few	TRBV28	TRBJ1-6	.	CASSLGRNSPLHF	TGTGCCAGCAGTTTGGGCAGAAATTCACCCCTCCACTTT
once	TRBV6-5	TRBJ1-2	TRBD1	CASRPGQGAGGYTF	TGTGCCAGCAGACCAGGACAGGGTGCCGGGGGCTACACCTTC
.	TRBV28	TRBJ1-2	TRBD1	CASSLGQNYGYTF	TGTGCCAGCAGTTTGGGACAGAACTATGGCTACACCTTC
.	TRBV20-1	TRBJ2-5	TRBD2	CSASRTSGRVRETQYF	TGCAGTGCTAGTAGGACTAGCGGGAGGGTTAGGGAGACCCAGTACTTC
.	TRBV4-2	TRBJ2-5	.	CASSQAPGELTQYF	TGTGCCAGCAGCCAAGCGCCGGGGGAATTGACCCAGTACTTC
.	TRBV6-5	TRBJ2-2	.	CASPSQATGELFF	TGTGCCAGCCCATCCCAAGCCACCGGGGAGCTGTTTTTT
.	TRBV6-6	TRBJ1-4	.	CASTEGGLLFF	TGTGCCAGCACGGAGGGGGGGTTGCTGTTTTTT
.	TRBV6-5	TRBJ2-1	.	CASSTNNEQFF	TGTGCCAGCAGTACTAACAATGAGCAGTTCTTC
.	TRBV7-9	TRBJ1-2	.	CASSLDVRVSGYTF	TGTGCCAGCAGCTTAGATGTCAGGGTGAGCGGCTACACCTTC
.	TRBV5-1	TRBJ2-2	TRBD2	CASQVSGSQTGELFF	TGCGCCAGCCAAGTTAGCGGGAGTCAAACCGGGGAGCTGTTTTTT
.	TRBV6-5	TRBJ1-1	.	CASSYSRTEGAAFF	TGTGCCAGCAGTTACTCGAGAACAGAAGGGGCAGCTTTCTTT
.	TRBV18	TRBJ2-7	.	CASSPGPSYEQYF	TGTGCCAGCTCACCAGGGCCTTCCTACGAGCAGTACTTC
many	TRBV5-6	TRBJ2-7	.	CASSPLGDSYEQYF	TGTGCCAGCAGCCCGCTAGGGGACTCCTACGAGCAGTACTTC
.	TRBV15	TRBJ1-4	.	CATSSPGGVAKLFF	TGTGCCACCAGCAGTCCCGGGGGGGTGGCAAAACTGTTTTTT
.	TRBV6-5	TRBJ1-2	TRBD1	CASSRTGEDGYTF	TGTGCCAGCAGTCGGACAGGGGAGGATGGCTACACCTTC
.	TRBV4-2	TRBJ2-7	.	CASSQAFSSYEQYF	TGTGCCAGCAGCCAAGCTTTTAGCTCCTACGAGCAGTACTTC
.	TRBV6-1	TRBJ1-2	.	CASSEVRVSYGYTF	TGTGCCAGCAGTGAAGTTCGGGTTTCCTATGGCTACACCTTC
.	TRBV12-3/TRBV12-4	TRBJ1-2	TRBD1	CASSPGQGVKYTF	TGTGCCAGCAGTCCAGGACAGGGGGTGAAATACACCTTC
.	TRBV4-1	TRBJ1-6	TRBD1	CASSPQGTGLDGNSPLHF	TGCGCCAGCAGCCCCCAAGGGACAGGGCTAGATGGAAATTCACCCCTCCACTTT
.	TRBV6-5	TRBJ1-5	.	CATMTSNSNQPQHF	TGTGCCACCATGACTTCAAATAGCAATCAGCCCCAGCATTTT
.	TRBV30	TRBJ2-5	.	CAWSVLRETQYF	TGTGCCTGGAGTGTCCTACGAGAGACCCAGTACTTC
.	TRBV28	TRBJ1-2	TRBD1	CASEGRDRGSYGYTF	TGTGCCAGCGAAGGACGGGACAGGGGGTCGTATGGCTACACCTTC
.	TRBV2	TRBJ2-5	.	CASTSPGFGETQYF	TGTGCCAGCACCTCCCCAGGATTTGGGGAGACCCAGTACTTC
.	TRBV18	TRBJ2-1	TRBD2	CASSPLTSGSTNEQFF	TGTGCCAGCTCACCACTAACTAGCGGGAGTACCAATGAGCAGTTCTTC
once	TRBV18	TRBJ1-1	.	CASSPRQSMNTEAFF	TGTGCCAGCTCGCCACGACAGAGCATGAACACTGAAGCTTTCTTT
.	TRBV3-1/TRBV3-2	TRBJ2-3	TRBD2	CASSRAERGTDTQYF	TGTGCCAGCAGCCGAGCGGAGCGGGGGACAGATACGCAGTATTTT
few	TRBV29-1	TRBJ2-2	.	CSVGHTNTGELFF	TGCAGCGTTGGTCACACGAACACCGGGGAGCTGTTTTTT
.	TRBV4-1	TRBJ2-2	TRBD1	CASSPPLDRANTGELFF	TGCGCCAGCAGCCCCCCCCTGGACAGGGCGAACACCGGGGAGCTGTTTTTT
.	TRBV28	TRBJ2-7	.	CASSTRQVSSYEQYF	TGTGCCAGCAGTACAAGACAGGTTAGCTCCTACGAGCAGTACTTC
.	TRBV19	TRBJ2-7	TRBD1	CASSILTGTGTYEQYF	TGTGCCAGTAGTATACTAACCGGGACAGGGACCTACGAGCAGTACTTC
once	TRBV27	TRBJ2-5	.	CASSLYLGQGGETQYF	TGTGCCAGCAGTTTATACCTGGGGCAGGGAGGAGAGACCCAGTACTTC
.	TRBV19	TRBJ2-3	TRBD2	CASRLAGGRGDTQYF	TGTGCCAGTAGACTAGCGGGGGGCCGTGGAGATACGCAGTATTTT